This T cell receptor beta chain was profiled in a study of blood T cell repertoires in COVID-19 (dated by TCRdb to 2018 to 2020). In the study overall: Samples covering the acute and convalescent phases of COVID-19 were provided by collaborators in the United States, Italy and Spain. The prospective study material was composed of cDNA or gDNA derived from T cells, B-cell-depleted T cells, or PBMCs. Subjects who had been exposed to COVID-19, were actively infected with it, or had recovered from it provided the deeply sampled blood TCRbeta repertoires that made up the dataset. A freely available public database, intended as a resource for researchers studying the immune response to SARS-CoV-2, is where the repertoires were released. The samples were drawn from two sources: the first 160 participants of the ongoing ImmuneRACE study, and 1,000 to 1,500 subjects contributed by 6 global collaborators. Sample metadata almost always included a de-identified subject ID, COVID-19 status, age in years and sex. HLA class I and class II types, where available, came from metadata supplied by the sample provider rather than from assay-based typing. Overall results and qualifications from the work: The quantity of clinical and demographic metadata differed by source and by participant and was supplied without curation.

Enrolling through a virtual design, the prospective study's participants ranged in age from roughly 18 to 90 years and lived across roughly 23 United States geographic areas. In the prospective study, participants were assigned to cohorts based on the clinical history participants reported in a screening survey and a study questionnaire. ImmuneRACE Cohort 3 recovered participants were defined by two consecutive negative NP/OP PCR tests, healthcare professional clearance, or symptom resolution. In the prospective study, whole blood, serum and a nasopharyngeal or oropharyngeal swab were collected from each participant by mobile phlebotomists. Prospective study participants could optionally give additional blood draws and questionnaires over a roughly 2-month period. Before DNA extraction, prospective study blood samples were shipped either frozen or at room temperature. From its cysteine to its phenylalanine, the CDR3 spans 14 amino acids. Only the CDR3 DNA stays, 42 bases, in frame from base 1. Trimming at the junction amounts to 4 bases on V and 10 bases on J, and the germline ends lie 17 bases apart. CDR1 and CDR2 (LGHNA, YSLEER) derive from the germline V gene.

The immunoSEQ Assay, a bias-controlled multiplex PCR, was used to amplify TCRbeta CDR3 regions from genomic DNA. From the authors' description of their analysis: The number of nucleated cells in each sample was estimated by amplification of reference gene primers within the assay. Sequence reads were collapsed and filtered to measure the absolute abundance of every unique TCRbeta CDR3 rearrangement. For each sample, productive Simpson clonality was calculated by taking the square root of Simpson's diversity index across productive rearrangements. TCRdb holds this immuneACCESS table with in-frame rearrangements only. Some clones are missing; in checked studies, unresolved V genes explain under half, and the rest has no known cause. Clone size and V and J calls were adopted from that table, with D and trimming inferred from the DNA. The sample has hundreds of thousands of clones on record, about 86% of them singletons. 10% of the sample belongs to the ten largest clones.

Concerning this clone: No cognate antigen has been identified for it. Base qualities were left out, and no much larger clone turns up one base away.

The rearrangement combines TRBV4-3 with TRBJ2-1; TRBD1 could be the D gene, as 6 bases match. Sequencing was done on a sample of PBMCs or T cells enriched from blood (not recorded which). The receptor comes from a woman aged 50 to 60 who had recovered from COVID-19. In nucleotide form, the sequence is TGCGCCAGCAGCCCGCTGTTAGGGGGAAGAGAGCAGTTCTTC. It translates to CASSPLLGGREQFF.